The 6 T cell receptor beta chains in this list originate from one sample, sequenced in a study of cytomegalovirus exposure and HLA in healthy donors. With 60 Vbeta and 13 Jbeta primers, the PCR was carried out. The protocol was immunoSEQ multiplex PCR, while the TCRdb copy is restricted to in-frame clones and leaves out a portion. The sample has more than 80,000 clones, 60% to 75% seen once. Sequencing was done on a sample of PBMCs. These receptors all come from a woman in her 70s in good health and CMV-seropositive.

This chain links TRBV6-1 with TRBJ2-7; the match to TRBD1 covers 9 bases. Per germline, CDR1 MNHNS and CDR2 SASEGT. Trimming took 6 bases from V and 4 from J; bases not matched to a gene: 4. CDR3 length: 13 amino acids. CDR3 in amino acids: CASRGTGSYEQYF. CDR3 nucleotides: TGTGCCAGCAGAGGGACAGGGTCTTACGAGCAGTACTTC.

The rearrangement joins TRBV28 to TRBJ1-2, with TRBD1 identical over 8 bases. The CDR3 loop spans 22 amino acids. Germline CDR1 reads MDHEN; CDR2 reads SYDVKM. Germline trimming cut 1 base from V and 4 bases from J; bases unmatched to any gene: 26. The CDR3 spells CASSLLSMFKGPTGEIGYGYTF. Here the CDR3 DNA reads TGTGCCAGCAGTTTATTATCGATGTTTAAAGGCCCGACAGGGGAGATTGGCTATGGCTACACCTTC.

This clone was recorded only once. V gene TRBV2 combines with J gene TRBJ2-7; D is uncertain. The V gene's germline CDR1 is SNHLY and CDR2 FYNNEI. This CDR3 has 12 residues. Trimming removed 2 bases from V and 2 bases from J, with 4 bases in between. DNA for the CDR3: TGTGCCAGCAGTGAACAGGCCTACGAGCAGTACTTC. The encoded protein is CASSEQAYEQYF. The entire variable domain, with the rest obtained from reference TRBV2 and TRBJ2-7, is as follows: EPEVTQTPSHQVTQMGQEVILRCVPISNHLYFYWYRQILGQKVEFLVSFYNNEISEKSEIFDDQFSVERPDGSNFTLKIRSTKLEDSAMYFCASSEQAYEQYFGPGTRLTVT.

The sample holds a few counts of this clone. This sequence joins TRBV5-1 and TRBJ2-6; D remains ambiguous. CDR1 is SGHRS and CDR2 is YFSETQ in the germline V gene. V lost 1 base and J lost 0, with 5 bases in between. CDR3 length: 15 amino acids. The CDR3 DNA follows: TGCGCCAGCAGCTTGACAGCCTCTGGGGCCAACGTCCTGACTTTC. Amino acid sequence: CASSLTASGANVLTF.

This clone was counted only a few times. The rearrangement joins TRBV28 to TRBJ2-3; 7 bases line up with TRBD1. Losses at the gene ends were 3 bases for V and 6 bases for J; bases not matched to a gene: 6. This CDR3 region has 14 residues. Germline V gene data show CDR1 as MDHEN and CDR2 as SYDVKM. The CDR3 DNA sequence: TGTGCCAGCAGTTTGACAGGGATTGCGGATACGCAGTATTTT. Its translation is CASSLTGIADTQYF.

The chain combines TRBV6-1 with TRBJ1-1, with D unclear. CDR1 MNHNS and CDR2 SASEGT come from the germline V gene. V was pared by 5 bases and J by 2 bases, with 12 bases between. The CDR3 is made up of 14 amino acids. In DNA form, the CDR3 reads TGTGCCAGCAGTAAACGGGAGGGAAACACTGAAGCTTTCTTT. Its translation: CASSKREGNTEAFF.